One sample yielded the 22 T cell receptor beta chains listed below, sequenced in a study of read filtering for tumor transcriptome and immune sequencing (TCRdb year 2020). The reads were generated on an Illumina HiSeq 4000. TCR libraries were built from about 370 ng RNA with the Immunoverse kit, using molecular barcoded adaptors covering alpha/delta and beta/gamma chains. TCRdb applied fastp at Q25 and MiXCR to the public reads, then kept only in-frame beta chains. Each CDR3 protein gets just one entry, which takes the most common genes and DNA from the rows behind it. For this sample there are tens of thousands of distinct CDR3 sequences; approximately 19% appear just once. Together, the top ten hold over 15% of the sample. Sequenced material: a population of CD138-negative cells sorted from bone marrow. In the paper's terms, the cell subset or site label means: bone marrow mononuclear cells depleted of CD138+ plasma/myeloma cells by negative magnetic selection. These receptors all come from a donor at least 40 years old with multiple myeloma.

Many counts were recorded for this clonotype. The chain links TRBV20-1 to TRBJ2-7, with TRBD1 as a possible D gene (5 bases). This CDR3 has 14 residues. The germline V gene encodes CDR1 DFQATT and CDR2 SNEGSKA (reference sequence). V shed 3 bases and J shed 2 bases, with 14 bases lying between them. The CDR3 nucleotides read TGCAGTGCTAGCGGCGCAGGGCGAACCTACGAGCAGTACTTC. Translated: CSASGAGRTYEQYF.

Ten or more counts support this clonotype. At one boundary the junction diverges from the germline segment, which might be a read error. The J gene is TRBJ2-5, the V gene TRBV7-7, with D possibly being TRBD2 (5 bases). CDR1 is SSHAT, CDR2 FNYEAQ, per germline (reference sequence). CDR3 length equals 16 residues. CDR3 DNA sequence: TGTGCTAGCAGCTTAGGAGGAGGTGGGGATCGGGAGACCCAGTACTTC. Its translation: CASSLGGGGDRETQYF.

A word on this clonotype: This likely stems from a read error, as it lies one base from a far larger clone. J is TRBJ2-1 and V is TRBV7-9; a possible D gene is TRBD2 (6 bases). The CDR3 has 17 amino acids. Germline CDR1 and CDR2: SEHNR and FQNEAQ (reference sequence). The CDR3 region has the DNA TGTGCTAGCAGTCTTACGCTAAGAGCGGGCTCTTACAATGAGCAGTTCTTC. Protein sequence: CASSLTLRAGSYNEQFF.

Concerning this clonotype itself: Being one base from a much bigger clone, this may be a read error. The chain joins TRBV7-8 to TRBJ2-3, with D possibly being TRBD2 (5 bases). Germline V lookup: CDR1 SGHVS, CDR2 FQNEAQ. This CDR3 has 12 residues. The CDR3 sequence is CASGLEGDTQYF. The CDR3, as DNA: TGTGCCAGCGGCTTAGAGGGAGATACGCAGTATTTT.

This clonotype was detected ten times or more. V usage is TRBV5-1 and J usage is TRBJ2-1; no clear D. Trimming took off 2 bases at V and 6 bases at J, with 9 bases between the two ends. Germline CDR1 reads SGHRS; CDR2 reads YFSETQ. This CDR3 contains 13 residues. The CDR3 region is CASSFPGRNEQFF. CDR3 nucleotide sequence: TGCGCCAGCAGCTTCCCAGGCCGCAATGAGCAGTTCTTC.

This clonotype was observed many times. The chain couples TRBV12-3 or TRBV12-4 to TRBJ1-1; D is unclear. This CDR3 is built from 14 residues. Trimming stripped 3 bases from V and 1 base from J, with 9 bases between. The CDR3 DNA reads TGTGCCAGCAGTTTTGTACAGACGAACACTGAAGCTTTCTTT. The encoded protein is CASSFVQTNTEAFF.

The genes are TRBV2 and TRBJ2-3; 11 nucleotides match TRBD1. The CDR3 runs 16 residues. The V gene end was trimmed by 6 bases and the J gene end by 3 bases; junction bases not matched to a gene: 8. Germline lookup yields CDR1 SNHLY and CDR2 FYNNEI. CDR3 loop: CASSTGTGGRTDTQYF. For the CDR3, the DNA is TGTGCCAGCAGCACCGGGACAGGGGGTCGGACAGATACGCAGTATTTT.

Concerning this clonotype itself: A much larger clone sits a single nucleotide away, making a read error possible. This chain's CDR3 is CTSSLTSGSKVNEQFF. In nucleotides, the CDR3 is TGTACCAGCAGTTTGACTAGCGGGAGTAAAGTCAATGAGCAGTTCTTC. V usage is TRBV28 and J usage is TRBJ2-1; 12 positions agree with TRBD2. CDR1 and CDR2 (germline): MDHEN, SYDVKM. The CDR3 is 16 amino acids.

This clonotype was counted ten times or more. V gene TRBV20-1 combines with J gene TRBJ2-7, with D uncertain. CDR1 is DFQATT, CDR2 SNEGSKA, per germline (reference sequence). The CDR3 is 12 amino acids. Trimming took 1 base from V and 7 from J, leaving 11 bases between them. The CDR3 loop is CSARGLTAEQYF. The CDR3 nucleotides are TGCAGTGCTAGAGGGTTGACCGCGGAGCAGTACTTC.

In its sample, this clonotype was seen many times. The J gene is TRBJ2-3, the V gene TRBV7-3; 12 bases match TRBD2. CDR3 size: 16 residues. The trim removed 5 bases at V and 4 bases at J, leaving 7 bases unmatched. Per germline, CDR1 SGHTA and CDR2 FQGTGA. CDR3 coding DNA: TGTGCCAGCAGCATAGGACTAGCGGGGAGGTCAGATACGCAGTATTTT. Residues: CASSIGLAGRSDTQYF.

This clonotype was seen many times. The rearrangement uses TRBV20-1 and TRBJ1-6; unclear D gene. CDR1 DFQATT and CDR2 SNEGSKA come from the germline V gene (reference sequence). Between the trimmed V and J ends, which lost 1 base and 6 bases, there was a span of 10 bases. The CDR3 spans 14 residues. CDR3 sequence (DNA): TGCAGTGCTAGAGGGGGAATGGGTAATTCACCCCTCCACTTT. Its protein is CSARGGMGNSPLHF.

This clonotype has at least ten counts. This chain connects TRBV15 to TRBJ1-1; maybe TRBD1 (5 bases). CDR1 and CDR2 from the germline V gene are LNHNV and YYDKDF (reference sequence). V lost 1 base to trimming and J lost 0 bases, with 18 bases between them. This CDR3 has 18 amino acids. The CDR3 DNA sequence: TGTGCCACCAGCAGAGCCTTTTATTCGGGGCACATGAACACTGAAGCTTTCTTT. Encoded protein: CATSRAFYSGHMNTEAFF.

Many counts were recorded for this clonotype. The V call is TRBV27, the J call TRBJ2-2, with 7 positions matching TRBD2. The germline V gene has CDR1 MNHEY and CDR2 SMNVEV (reference sequence). Germline trimming cut 3 bases from V and 5 bases from J; bases unmatched to any gene: 3. The length of the CDR3 is 14 residues. The CDR3 bases are TGTGCCAGCAGTTTCGGGGAGGGTACCGGGGAGCTGTTTTTT. Its protein is CASSFGEGTGELFF.

This clonotype was seen repeatedly, ten times or more. The chain carries TRBV6-5 and TRBJ2-1, with TRBD2 matching 13 bases. CDR3 length: 17 amino acids. V lost 5 bases to trimming and J lost 1 base; unmatched junction nucleotides: 5. From germline, CDR1 is MNHEY and CDR2 SVGAGI. CDR3 region: CASSQPGLAGSYNEQFF. CDR3 DNA sequence: TGTGCCAGCAGTCAACCGGGACTAGCGGGATCCTACAATGAGCAGTTCTTC.

There are many counts of this clonotype. This chain uses TRBV29-1 with TRBJ1-1; D may be TRBD1 (6 bases). This CDR3 spans 16 amino acids. The V end lost 3 bases, the J end lost 4 bases, and 21 bases lay between the germline ends. In germline, CDR1 is SQVTM, CDR2 ANQGSEA. As DNA, the CDR3 is TGCAGCGTTGAGGGGGGAGGGGGAGGAGGAAGCACTGAAGCTTTCTTT. It codes for CSVEGGGGGGSTEAFF.

This clonotype has more than one count but fewer than ten. The chain carries TRBV20-1 and TRBJ2-3; 12 bases fit TRBD2. J lost 5 bases, V lost 6 bases, and 12 bases had no gene match. CDR1 and CDR2 (germline): DFQATT, SNEGSKA (reference sequence). The CDR3 runs to 16 residues. CDR3 residues: CSAFTSGRIERDTQYF. CDR3 DNA sequence: TGCAGTGCATTTACTAGCGGGAGGATCGAGCGAGATACGCAGTATTTT.

V is TRBV3-1 and J is TRBJ1-1, with a weak D call TRBD1 (5 bases). This CDR3 has 15 amino acids. Germline-derived CDR1 and CDR2 are LGHDT and YNNKEL (reference sequence). With 4 bases removed from V and 2 bases from J, the gap between germline ends came to 14 bases. The CDR3: CASSLTGGSNTEAFF. The CDR3 DNA reads as TGTGCCAGCAGCCTAACAGGCGGATCAAACACTGAAGCTTTCTTT.

This clonotype occurred many times. The chain has TRBV3-1 and TRBJ2-3; D is uncertain. V lost 0 bases to trimming and J lost 9 bases, with 10 bases between them. The CDR3 consists of 13 residues. Germline CDR1 reads LGHDT; CDR2 reads YNNKEL (reference sequence). CDR3 amino acids: CASSQDRIRTQYF. The CDR3 coding sequence is TGTGCCAGCAGCCAAGACCGTATTCGGACGCAGTATTTT.

On this clonotype: A read error may explain this, as a much larger clone is one base away. The chain combines TRBV11-2 with TRBJ2-4; maybe TRBD1 (6 bases). The CDR3 is 17 amino acids. Germline CDR1 and CDR2: SGHAT and FQNNGV. The CDR3 loop reads CASSLRKAGEAKNIQCF. CDR3 coding DNA: TGTGCCAGCAGCTTAAGGAAGGCAGGGGAAGCCAAAAACATTCAGTGCTTC.

A remark on this clonotype: A read error is possible here, since a much larger clone lies one base away. This chain's CDR3 is CASSFQGDTQYF. CDR3 sequence (DNA): TGTGCCAGCAGTTTTCAGGGGGATACGCAGTATTTT. This chain uses TRBV12-3 or TRBV12-4 with TRBJ2-3; tentative D call: TRBD1 (6 bases). CDR3 length equals 12 residues. V dropped 3 bases and J dropped 6 bases, with 7 bases sitting between them.

This clonotype was picked up one time. A much more abundant neighbour one base away suggests this may be a read error. V gene TRBV2 combines with J gene TRBJ2-7, with 10 bases matching TRBD2. CDR1 SNHLY and CDR2 FYNNEI come from the germline V gene. The CDR3 is made up of 15 amino acids. CDR3 region: CASSPSLAGVVELYF. The DNA of the CDR3 is TGTGCCAGCAGTCCGTCCCTAGCGGGAGTGGTCGAGCTGTACTTC.

The chain uses TRBV7-6 and TRBJ1-3; no clear D. Germline CDR1 SGHVS, CDR2 FNYEAQ. The CDR3 contains 14 residues. V lost 2 bases and J lost 0, with 5 bases in between. The DNA for the CDR3 is TGTGCCAGCAGCTTATTGGGCTCTGGAAACACCATATATTTT. Its translation: CASSLLGSGNTIYF. Supplemented by reference TRBV7-6 and TRBJ1-3, the full variable domain reads GAGVSQSPRYKVTKRGQDVALRCDPISGHVSLYWYRQALGQGPEFLTYFNYEAQQDKSGLPNDRFSAERPEGSISTLTIQRTEQRDSAMYRCASSLLGSGNTIYFGEGSWLTVV.